This T cell receptor (beta chain) derives from a study of T cell responses to AZD1222 COVID-19 vaccine. Looked up from germline, CDR1 is LGHDT and CDR2 is YNNKEL (reference sequence). V was cut by 3 bases and J by 0 bases, with 8 bases left in between. The CDR3 has 15 residues. The protocol was immunoSEQ multiplex PCR, while the TCRdb copy is restricted to in-frame clones and leaves out a portion. The sample carries about 200,000 clones, about 95% recorded once. The TCR sequence derives from an adult who received the MenACWY meningococcal vaccine as a control. The V gene is TRBV3-1 (or the pseudogene TRBV3-2), the J gene TRBJ1-4; D remains ambiguous. This material consisted of peripheral blood, taken 28 days after the second dose of the MenACWY control vaccine. The CDR3 loop is CASSQPPTTNEKLFF. The CDR3 DNA is TGTGCCAGCAGCCAGCCCCCCACAACTAATGAAAAACTGTTTTTT.